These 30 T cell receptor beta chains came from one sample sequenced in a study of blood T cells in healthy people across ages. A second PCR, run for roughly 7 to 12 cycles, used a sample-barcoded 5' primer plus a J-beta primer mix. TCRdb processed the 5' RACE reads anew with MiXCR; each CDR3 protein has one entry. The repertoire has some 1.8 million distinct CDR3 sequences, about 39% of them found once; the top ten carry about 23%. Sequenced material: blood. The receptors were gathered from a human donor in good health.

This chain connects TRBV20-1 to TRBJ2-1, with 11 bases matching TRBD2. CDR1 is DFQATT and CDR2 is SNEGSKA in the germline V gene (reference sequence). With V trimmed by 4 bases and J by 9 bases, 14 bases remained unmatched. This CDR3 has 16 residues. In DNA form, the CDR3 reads TGCAGTGCTAAAGATCAAGCTAGCGGGGGGTCTGGTGAGCAGTTCTTC. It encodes CSAKDQASGGSGEQFF.

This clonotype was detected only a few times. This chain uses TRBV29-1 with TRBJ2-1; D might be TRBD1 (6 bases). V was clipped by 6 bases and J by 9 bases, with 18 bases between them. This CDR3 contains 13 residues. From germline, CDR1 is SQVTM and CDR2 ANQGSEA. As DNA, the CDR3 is TGCAGCGTCATGTCTGGTAGAGGGGGTGAGCAGTTCTTC. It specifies CSVMSGRGGEQFF.

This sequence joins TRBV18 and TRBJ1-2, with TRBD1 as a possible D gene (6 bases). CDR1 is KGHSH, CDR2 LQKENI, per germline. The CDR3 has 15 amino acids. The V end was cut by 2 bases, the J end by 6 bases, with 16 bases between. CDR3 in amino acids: CASSPNAGEVDGYTF. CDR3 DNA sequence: TGTGCCAGCTCACCAAATGCAGGGGAAGTCGATGGCTACACCTTC.

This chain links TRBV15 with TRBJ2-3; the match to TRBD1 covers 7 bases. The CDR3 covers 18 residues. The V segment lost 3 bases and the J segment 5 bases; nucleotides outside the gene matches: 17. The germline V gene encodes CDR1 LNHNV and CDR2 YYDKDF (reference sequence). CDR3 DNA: TGTGCCACCAGCAGGGACATACAGGGGTATAGGGAAGAAGATACGCAGTATTTT. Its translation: CATSRDIQGYREEDTQYF.

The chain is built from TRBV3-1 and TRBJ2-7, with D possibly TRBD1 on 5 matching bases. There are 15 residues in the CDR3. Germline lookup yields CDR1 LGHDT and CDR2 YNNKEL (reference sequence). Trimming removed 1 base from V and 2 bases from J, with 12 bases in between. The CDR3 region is CASSQARSTAYEQYF. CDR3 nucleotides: TGTGCCAGCAGCCAAGCGAGGTCGACAGCCTACGAGCAGTACTTC.

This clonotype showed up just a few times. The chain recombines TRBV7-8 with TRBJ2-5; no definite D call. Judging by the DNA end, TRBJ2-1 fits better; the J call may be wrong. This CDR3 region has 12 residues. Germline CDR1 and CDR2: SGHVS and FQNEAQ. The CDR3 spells CASSLGQETQFF. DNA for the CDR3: TGTGCCAGCAGCCTCGGCCAAGAGACCCAGTTCTTC.

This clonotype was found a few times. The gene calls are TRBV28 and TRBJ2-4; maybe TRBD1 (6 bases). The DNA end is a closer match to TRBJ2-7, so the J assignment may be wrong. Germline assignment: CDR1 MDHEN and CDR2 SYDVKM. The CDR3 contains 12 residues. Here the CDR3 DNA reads TGTGCCAGCAAAGGGACACCCTACGAGCAGTACTTC. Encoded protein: CASKGTPYEQYF.

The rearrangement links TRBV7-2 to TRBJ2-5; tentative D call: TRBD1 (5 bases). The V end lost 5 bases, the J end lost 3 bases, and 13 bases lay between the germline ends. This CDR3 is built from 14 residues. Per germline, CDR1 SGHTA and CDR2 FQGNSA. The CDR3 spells CASSPQGREETQYF. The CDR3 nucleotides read TGTGCCAGCAGCCCTCAGGGTCGGGAAGAGACCCAGTACTTC.

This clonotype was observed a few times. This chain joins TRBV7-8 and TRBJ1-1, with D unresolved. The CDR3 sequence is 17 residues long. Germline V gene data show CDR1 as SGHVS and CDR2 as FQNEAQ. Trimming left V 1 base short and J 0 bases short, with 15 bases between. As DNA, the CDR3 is TGTGCCAGCAGCTTAGGTCGGAGGGATTTCTTGAACACTGAAGCTTTCTTT. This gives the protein CASSLGRRDFLNTEAFF.

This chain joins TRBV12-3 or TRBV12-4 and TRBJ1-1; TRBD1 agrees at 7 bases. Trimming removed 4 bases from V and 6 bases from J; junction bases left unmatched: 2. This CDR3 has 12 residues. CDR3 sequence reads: CASSSDRAEAFF. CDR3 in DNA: TGTGCCAGCAGTTCCGACAGGGCTGAAGCTTTCTTT.

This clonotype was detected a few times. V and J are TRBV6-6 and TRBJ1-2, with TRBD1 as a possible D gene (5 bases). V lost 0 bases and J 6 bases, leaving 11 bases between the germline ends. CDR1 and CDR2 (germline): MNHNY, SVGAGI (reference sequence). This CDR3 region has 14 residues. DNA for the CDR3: TGTGCCAGCAGTTACTCTCAGGGAGTAGATGGCTACACCTTC. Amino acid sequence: CASSYSQGVDGYTF.

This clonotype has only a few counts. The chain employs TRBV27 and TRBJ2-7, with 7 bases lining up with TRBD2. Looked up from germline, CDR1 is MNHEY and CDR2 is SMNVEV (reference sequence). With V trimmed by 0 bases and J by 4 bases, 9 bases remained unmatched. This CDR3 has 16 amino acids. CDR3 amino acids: CASSLSLGDYPYEQYF. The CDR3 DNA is TGTGCCAGCAGTTTATCTCTCGGGGACTACCCATACGAGCAGTACTTC.

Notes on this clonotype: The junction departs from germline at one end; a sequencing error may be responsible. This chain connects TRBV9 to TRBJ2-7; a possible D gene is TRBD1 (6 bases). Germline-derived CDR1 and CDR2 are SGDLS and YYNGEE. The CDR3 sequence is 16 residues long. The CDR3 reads CASSVGSGRGSYERYF. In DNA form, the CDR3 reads TGTGCCAGCAGCGTAGGCTCGGGCAGGGGTTCCTACGAGCGGTACTTC.

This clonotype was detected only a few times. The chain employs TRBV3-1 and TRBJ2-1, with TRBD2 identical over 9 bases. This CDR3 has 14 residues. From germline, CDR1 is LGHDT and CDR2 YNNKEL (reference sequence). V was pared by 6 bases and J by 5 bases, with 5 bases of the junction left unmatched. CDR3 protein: CASRTSGPNNEQFF. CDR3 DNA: TGTGCCAGCAGGACTAGCGGACCTAACAATGAGCAGTTCTTC.

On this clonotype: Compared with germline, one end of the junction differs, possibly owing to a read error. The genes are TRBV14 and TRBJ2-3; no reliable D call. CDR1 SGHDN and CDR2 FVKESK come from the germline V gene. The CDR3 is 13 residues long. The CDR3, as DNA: TGTGCCGGCAGCCAAGAGAACACAGATACGCAGTATTTT. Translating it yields CAGSQENTDTQYF.

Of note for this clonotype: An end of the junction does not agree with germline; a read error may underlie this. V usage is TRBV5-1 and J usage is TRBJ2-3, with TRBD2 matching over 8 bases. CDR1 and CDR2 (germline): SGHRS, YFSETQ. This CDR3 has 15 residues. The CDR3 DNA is TGTGCCAGCAGTTTAGGGATAGCGGGGACAGATACGCAGTATTTT. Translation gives CASSLGIAGTDTQYF.

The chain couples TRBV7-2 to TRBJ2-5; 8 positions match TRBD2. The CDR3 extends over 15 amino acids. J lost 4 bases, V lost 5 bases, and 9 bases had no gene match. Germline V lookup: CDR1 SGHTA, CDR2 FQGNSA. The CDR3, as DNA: TGTGCCAGCAGCCTAAAGAGCGGGGGTAGAGAGACCCAGTACTTC. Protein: CASSLKSGGRETQYF.

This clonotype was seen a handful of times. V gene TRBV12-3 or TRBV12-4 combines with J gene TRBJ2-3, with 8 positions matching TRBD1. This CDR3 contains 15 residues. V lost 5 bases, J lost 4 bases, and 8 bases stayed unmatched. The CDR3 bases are TGTGCCAGCAGTCACAGGACAGGGAGCGCAGATACGCAGTATTTT. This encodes CASSHRTGSADTQYF.

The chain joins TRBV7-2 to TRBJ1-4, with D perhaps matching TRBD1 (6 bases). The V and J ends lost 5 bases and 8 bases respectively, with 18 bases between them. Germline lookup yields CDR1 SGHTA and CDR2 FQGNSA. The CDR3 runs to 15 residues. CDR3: CASSQRPQGGEKLFF. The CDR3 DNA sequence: TGTGCCAGCAGCCAACGCCCACAGGGCGGGGAAAAACTGTTTTTT.

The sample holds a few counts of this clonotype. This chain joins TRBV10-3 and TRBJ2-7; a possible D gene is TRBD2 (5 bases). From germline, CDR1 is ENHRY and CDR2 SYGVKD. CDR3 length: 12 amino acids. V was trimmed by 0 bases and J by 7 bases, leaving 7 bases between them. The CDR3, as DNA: TGTGCCATCAGTGAGTCTTCGGGAGAGCAGTACTTC. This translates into CAISESSGEQYF.

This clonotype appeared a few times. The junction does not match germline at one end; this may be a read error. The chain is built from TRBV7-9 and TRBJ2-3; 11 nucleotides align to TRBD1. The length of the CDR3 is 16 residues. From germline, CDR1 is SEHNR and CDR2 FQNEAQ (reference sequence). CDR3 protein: CASSPGQGAGTDMQYF. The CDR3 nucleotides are TGTGCCAGCAGCCCCGGACAGGGGGCAGGTACAGATATGCAGTATTTT.

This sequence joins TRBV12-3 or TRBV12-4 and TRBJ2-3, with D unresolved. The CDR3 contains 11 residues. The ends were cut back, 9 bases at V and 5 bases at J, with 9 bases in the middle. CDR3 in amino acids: CARVFGDTQYF. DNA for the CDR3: TGTGCCAGAGTGTTCGGAGATACGCAGTATTTT.

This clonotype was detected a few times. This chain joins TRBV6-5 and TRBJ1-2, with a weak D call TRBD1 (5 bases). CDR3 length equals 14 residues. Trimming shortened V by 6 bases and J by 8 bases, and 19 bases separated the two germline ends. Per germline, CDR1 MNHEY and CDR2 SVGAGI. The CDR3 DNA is TGTGCCAGCAGCTCCACAGGCCTTCGAGGGGGCTACACCTTC. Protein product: CASSSTGLRGGYTF.

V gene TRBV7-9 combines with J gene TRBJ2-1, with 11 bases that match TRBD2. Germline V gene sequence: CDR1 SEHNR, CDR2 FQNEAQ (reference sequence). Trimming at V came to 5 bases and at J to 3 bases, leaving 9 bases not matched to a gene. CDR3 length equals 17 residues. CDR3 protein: CASSPPAGTSGYNEQFF. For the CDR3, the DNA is TGTGCCAGCAGCCCGCCCGCCGGGACTAGCGGCTACAATGAGCAGTTCTTC.

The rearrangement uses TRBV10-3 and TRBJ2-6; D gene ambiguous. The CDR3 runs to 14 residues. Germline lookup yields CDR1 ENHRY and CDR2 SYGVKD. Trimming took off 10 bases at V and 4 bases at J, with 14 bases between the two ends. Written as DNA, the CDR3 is TGTGCCACCAGGACCCCTGACGGGGCCAACGTCCTGACTTTC. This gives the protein CATRTPDGANVLTF.

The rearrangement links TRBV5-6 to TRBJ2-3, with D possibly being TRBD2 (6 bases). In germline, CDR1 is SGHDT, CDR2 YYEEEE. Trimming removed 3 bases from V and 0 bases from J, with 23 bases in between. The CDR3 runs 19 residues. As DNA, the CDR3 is TGTGCCAGCAGCTCTTCCCACGGGAGAGGGTGGCTAAGCACAGATACGCAGTATTTT. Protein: CASSSSHGRGWLSTDTQYF.

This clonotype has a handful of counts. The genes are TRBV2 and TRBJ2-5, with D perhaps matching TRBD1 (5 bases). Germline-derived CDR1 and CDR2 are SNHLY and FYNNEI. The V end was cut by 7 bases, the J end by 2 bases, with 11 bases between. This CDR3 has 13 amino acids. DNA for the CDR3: TGTGCCAGCAATAAGGGGTTTCAAGAGACCCAGTACTTC. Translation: CASNKGFQETQYF. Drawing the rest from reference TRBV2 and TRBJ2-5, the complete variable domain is EPEVTQTPSHQVTQMGQEVILRCVPISNHLYFYWYRQILGQKVEFLVSFYNNEISEKSEIFDDQFSVERPDGSNFTLKIRSTKLEDSAMYFCASNKGFQETQYFGPGTRLLVL.

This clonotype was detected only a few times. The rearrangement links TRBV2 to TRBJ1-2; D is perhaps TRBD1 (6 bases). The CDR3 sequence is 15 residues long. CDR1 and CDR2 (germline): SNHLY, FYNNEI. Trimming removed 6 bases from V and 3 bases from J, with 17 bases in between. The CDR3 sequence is CASSPTGREDYGYTF. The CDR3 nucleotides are TGTGCCAGCAGCCCAACAGGGAGAGAGGACTATGGCTACACCTTC.

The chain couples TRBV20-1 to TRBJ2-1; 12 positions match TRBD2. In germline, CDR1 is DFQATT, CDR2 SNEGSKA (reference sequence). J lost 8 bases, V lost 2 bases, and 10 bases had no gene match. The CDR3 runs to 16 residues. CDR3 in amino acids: CSARRPSGGAVDEQFF. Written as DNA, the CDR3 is TGCAGTGCTAGACGCCCTAGCGGGGGGGCGGTCGATGAGCAGTTCTTC.

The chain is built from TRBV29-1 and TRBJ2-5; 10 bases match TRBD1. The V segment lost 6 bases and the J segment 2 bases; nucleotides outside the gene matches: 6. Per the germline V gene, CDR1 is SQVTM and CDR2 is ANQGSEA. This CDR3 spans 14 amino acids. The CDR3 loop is CSVDRTGGQETQYF. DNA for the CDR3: TGCAGCGTCGACAGGACAGGGGGACAAGAGACCCAGTACTTC. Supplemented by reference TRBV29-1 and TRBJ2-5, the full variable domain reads SAVISQKPSRDICQRGTSLTIQCQVDSQVTMMFWYRQQPGQSLTLIATANQGSEATYESGFVIDKFPISRPNLTFSTLTVSNMSPEDSSIYLCSVDRTGGQETQYFGPGTRLLVL.